The source of this T cell receptor (beta chain) is a study of a mutant IDH1 vaccine in newly diagnosed glioma (dated by TCRdb to the early 2020s). About the full investigation: Of the roughly 31 treated patients, about 62% were male and 37.5% were female, and the mean age was approximately 40 years. Prior to enrollment, patients had been given standard therapy consisting of radiotherapy alone, temozolomide alone, or radiochemotherapy with temozolomide, with the combination given to most patients. Peripheral blood was drawn at six visits: V03 (baseline), V05, V07, V10, V12 and V13. For exploratory analyses, about two dozen treated patients had longitudinal TCRB deep sequencing done wherever samples were available.

As concerns this clone: The antigen this receptor binds is unknown. Nothing much larger sits one base from this clone, and base qualities are not available.

Library preparation was by the immunoSEQ multiplex PCR assay. Following the manufacturer's protocol, the hsTCRB Kit was used to amplify rearranged TCR beta chain sequences. TCRB libraries were sequenced on an Illumina MiSeq. Per the source publication's procedure: The kit vendor's proprietary platform handled demultiplexing, trimming and gene mapping. The source is immuneACCESS, and TCRdb retained only in-frame sequences with V and J called. Part of the clones is not carried over; for the studies checked, unresolved V genes explain less than half of this, and the remainder is unexplained. V and J calls and clone size follow that table, whereas D and trimming were derived from the DNA. The table for this sample lists 25,000 to 35,000 clones; approximately 80% of them were counted only once. The ten largest clonotypes hold approximately 20% of the sample. The investigation overall reported the following: Immune responses induced by the vaccine were seen in over 90% of patients across multiple MHC alleles. Selection of PBMC samples for TCRB deep sequencing was based on availability. No apparent relationship was observed between pseudoprogression and alterations in the top peripheral T cell clonotypes detected by TCRB sequencing. The authors stated that sample limitations prevented analyses of patient blood samples from being reproduced.

Per the publication, the time point label means: baseline, week 1 (first vaccination visit). This specimen's treatment or condition label, interpreted: pre-vaccination baseline after standard-of-care therapy. All donors had newly diagnosed IDH1-mutant astrocytomas of WHO grade 3 or 4 that showed loss of nuclear ATRX. The samples were drawn from NOA16, a multicentre, single-arm, open-label phase I trial in Germany that tested a mutant IDH1 peptide vaccine in humans for the first time. For immunogenicity testing, the blood drawn at visit V03 was used as the baseline sample. Genomic DNA for TCRB sequencing was extracted from EDTA blood using the DNeasy Blood and Tissue Kit. From a lookup of the germline V gene, CDR1 and CDR2 are SGHRS and YFSETQ. The cysteine opens and the phenylalanine closes a CDR3 of 15 amino acids. Just the 45-base CDR3 DNA is kept, in frame starting at base 1. Relative to germline, V is missing 3 bases and J is missing 6 bases, with 10 bases of the junction outside any gene match.

The TCR was taken from a man younger than 45 with glioma. The receptor chain draws on TRBV5-1 and TRBJ2-3, with 7 bases aligning to TRBD2. The material was PBMCs, obtained from a glioma patient treated with radiotherapy, temozolomide or both. Here the CDR3 is given as CASSSGLVGSDTQYF. The sequenced DNA is TGCGCCAGCAGCTCAGGACTAGTTGGATCTGATACGCAGTATTTT.